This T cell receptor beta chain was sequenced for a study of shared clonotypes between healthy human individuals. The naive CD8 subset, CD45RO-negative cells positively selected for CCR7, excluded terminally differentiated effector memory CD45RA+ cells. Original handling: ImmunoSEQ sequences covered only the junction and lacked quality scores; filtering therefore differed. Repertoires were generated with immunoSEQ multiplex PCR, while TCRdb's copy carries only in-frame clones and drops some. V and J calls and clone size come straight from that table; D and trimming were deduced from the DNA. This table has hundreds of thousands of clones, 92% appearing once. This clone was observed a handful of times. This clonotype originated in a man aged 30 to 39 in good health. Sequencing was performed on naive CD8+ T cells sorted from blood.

CDR3 nucleotide sequence: TGTGCCAGCCGAGGGGGTCAGCCCCAGCATTTT. It encodes CASRGGQPQHF. The chain couples TRBV2 to TRBJ1-5, with D tentatively TRBD1 (6 bases). Germline CDR1 is SNHLY and CDR2 is FYNNEI. The germline V and J ends were trimmed by 8 bases and 6 bases, with 8 bases remaining between them. The CDR3 contains 11 residues.